Listed below are T cell receptor beta chains from one sample, sequenced in a study of blood T cell repertoires in COVID-19. Sequencing was performed with immunoSEQ multiplex PCR; in TCRdb, only in-frame clones are kept and a portion is missing. The sample consists of 150,000 to 200,000 clones, about four fifths of them appearing once. The sample taken for sequencing was PBMCs or T cells enriched from blood (not recorded which). The receptors stem from a man between 35 and 55 years old who had recovered from COVID-19. Each CDR3 is given without its conserved first and last residue. The D gene is left open where the match is weak.

CDR3 length: 12; J gene: TRBJ1-2; V gene: TRBV29-1; D gene: TRBD1; CDR3 protein: SVVLTGDLYGYT
CDR3 length: 11; J gene: TRBJ1-1; V gene: TRBV18; D gene: TRBD1; CDR3 protein: ASSTTGTTEAF
CDR3 length: 14; J gene: TRBJ2-5; V gene: TRBV5-5; D gene: TRBD1; CDR3 protein: ASSFPGQGAYETQY
CDR3 length: 13; J gene: TRBJ2-1; V gene: TRBV5-1; D gene: TRBD2; CDR3 protein: ASSWTSDSYNEQF
CDR3 length: 15; J gene: TRBJ2-1; V gene: TRBV6-6; D gene: TRBD1; CDR3 protein: ASSPTTGTGFYNEQF
CDR3 length: 12; J gene: TRBJ1-5; V gene: TRBV5-5; D gene: TRBD1; CDR3 protein: ASSLESGGQPQH
CDR3 length: 17; J gene: TRBJ2-5; V gene: TRBV15; D gene: -; CDR3 protein: ATSSLQKWGREREETQY
CDR3 length: 13; J gene: TRBJ2-3; V gene: TRBV24-1; D gene: TRBD2; CDR3 protein: ATSETGTSVNTQY
CDR3 length: 13; J gene: TRBJ1-2; V gene: TRBV28; D gene: -; CDR3 protein: ASSSGPGLAFGYT
CDR3 length: 15; J gene: TRBJ2-1; V gene: TRBV30; D gene: TRBD1; CDR3 protein: AWSVLTGTGAYNEQF
CDR3 length: 20; J gene: TRBJ2-5; V gene: TRBV27; D gene: TRBD2; CDR3 protein: ASSSKKHSGGTAPFQQETQY
CDR3 length: 17; J gene: TRBJ2-2; V gene: TRBV21-1; D gene: -; CDR3 protein: ALLEEDRAVDWNTGELF
CDR3 length: 12; J gene: TRBJ2-5; V gene: TRBV7-8; D gene: TRBD2; CDR3 protein: ASSGSGGGGTQY
CDR3 length: 13; J gene: TRBJ1-2; V gene: TRBV5-4; D gene: TRBD1; CDR3 protein: ASSSGGDLFRGYT
CDR3 length: 14; J gene: TRBJ1-1; V gene: TRBV18; D gene: -; CDR3 protein: ASSPGRGSLTTEAF
CDR3 length: 12; J gene: TRBJ1-6; V gene: TRBV5-4; D gene: -; CDR3 protein: ASSLDRTYSPLH
CDR3 length: 13; J gene: TRBJ2-2; V gene: TRBV9; D gene: -; CDR3 protein: ASSVEMPGTGELF
CDR3 length: 14; J gene: TRBJ1-2; V gene: TRBV4-1; D gene: TRBD1; CDR3 protein: ASSQGQGQGDYGYT
CDR3 length: 10; J gene: TRBJ1-4; V gene: TRBV14; D gene: -; CDR3 protein: ASSQVPYKLF
CDR3 length: 15; J gene: TRBJ2-1; V gene: TRBV4-2; D gene: TRBD2; CDR3 protein: ASSLGTSGGPYNEQF
CDR3 length: 11; J gene: TRBJ1-1; V gene: TRBV29-1; D gene: -; CDR3 protein: SVEVSTYTEAF
CDR3 length: 10; J gene: TRBJ1-2; V gene: TRBV5-6; D gene: -; CDR3 protein: ASSLWQSGYT
CDR3 length: 11; J gene: TRBJ1-4; V gene: TRBV5-1; D gene: -; CDR3 protein: ASSLRGMEKLF
CDR3 length: 14; J gene: TRBJ2-1; V gene: TRBV5-6; D gene: TRBD1; CDR3 protein: ASSGARDRASNEQF
CDR3 length: 14; J gene: TRBJ1-1; V gene: TRBV30; D gene: TRBD1; CDR3 protein: AWSRGRGQVGTEAF
CDR3 length: 12; J gene: TRBJ1-3; V gene: TRBV28; D gene: -; CDR3 protein: ASTSVSSGNTIY
CDR3 length: 12; J gene: TRBJ2-7; V gene: TRBV5-6; D gene: TRBD1; CDR3 protein: ASSPSGQPYEQY
CDR3 length: 11; J gene: TRBJ2-5; V gene: TRBV4-2; D gene: -; CDR3 protein: ASSQGRGETQY
CDR3 length: 15; J gene: TRBJ1-1; V gene: TRBV9; D gene: -; CDR3 protein: ASSPTSTGPSDTEAF
CDR3 length: 18; J gene: TRBJ2-3; V gene: TRBV3-1/TRBV3-2; D gene: TRBD2; CDR3 protein: ASSQGPRLAGGASTDTQY
CDR3 length: 11; J gene: TRBJ1-2; V gene: TRBV6-5; D gene: -; CDR3 protein: AITQGSNYGYT
CDR3 length: 11; J gene: TRBJ2-7; V gene: TRBV30; D gene: TRBD1; CDR3 protein: AWSGTGSWEQY
CDR3 length: 14; J gene: TRBJ2-2; V gene: TRBV29-1; D gene: TRBD2; CDR3 protein: SVTTRGRGNTGELF
CDR3 length: 15; J gene: TRBJ2-3; V gene: TRBV5-6; D gene: -; CDR3 protein: ASSLASGTGWGDTQY
CDR3 length: 14; J gene: TRBJ1-4; V gene: TRBV4-1; D gene: -; CDR3 protein: ASSQAPVPTNEKLF
CDR3 length: 10; J gene: TRBJ2-7; V gene: TRBV13; D gene: TRBD2; CDR3 protein: ASSRREGEQY
CDR3 length: 12; J gene: TRBJ1-2; V gene: TRBV7-9; D gene: TRBD1; CDR3 protein: ASSVQQGGYGYT
CDR3 length: 11; J gene: TRBJ1-5; V gene: TRBV19; D gene: -; CDR3 protein: ASTFANNQPQH
CDR3 length: 14; J gene: TRBJ1-1; V gene: TRBV2; D gene: TRBD1; CDR3 protein: ASSEGTGGWNTEAF
CDR3 length: 12; J gene: TRBJ1-1; V gene: TRBV11-2; D gene: TRBD1; CDR3 protein: ASSANRGLREAF
CDR3 length: 11; J gene: TRBJ1-2; V gene: TRBV5-5; D gene: -; CDR3 protein: ASSLEWGPGYT
CDR3 length: 11; J gene: TRBJ1-2; V gene: TRBV27; D gene: TRBD1; CDR3 protein: ASSRDRIYGYT
CDR3 length: 10; J gene: TRBJ1-4; V gene: TRBV3-1/TRBV3-2; D gene: -; CDR3 protein: ASSQGGRKLF
CDR3 length: 9; J gene: TRBJ1-4; V gene: TRBV10-2; D gene: -; CDR3 protein: ASSQGPKLF
CDR3 length: 13; J gene: TRBJ1-5; V gene: TRBV4-1; D gene: -; CDR3 protein: ASSQGGLSNQPQH
CDR3 length: 13; J gene: TRBJ1-2; V gene: TRBV4-3; D gene: TRBD1; CDR3 protein: ASSQDGQGAWGYT
CDR3 length: 12; J gene: TRBJ1-6; V gene: TRBV5-1; D gene: -; CDR3 protein: ASSLWAFSSPLH
CDR3 length: 11; J gene: TRBJ1-5; V gene: TRBV30; D gene: -; CDR3 protein: AWSAQPDQPQH
CDR3 length: 17; J gene: TRBJ2-3; V gene: TRBV7-6; D gene: -; CDR3 protein: ASSLVAPQSPAHPDTQY
CDR3 length: 12; J gene: TRBJ1-1; V gene: TRBV5-1; D gene: TRBD1; CDR3 protein: ASSGTGIGTEAF
CDR3 length: 12; J gene: TRBJ1-6; V gene: TRBV28; D gene: -; CDR3 protein: ASGPTPGDSPLH
CDR3 length: 13; J gene: TRBJ1-6; V gene: TRBV5-1; D gene: -; CDR3 protein: ASSLEGGYNSPLH
CDR3 length: 14; J gene: TRBJ2-2; V gene: TRBV4-1; D gene: TRBD2; CDR3 protein: ASSQVGGWNTGELF
CDR3 length: 13; J gene: TRBJ1-1; V gene: TRBV10-3; D gene: -; CDR3 protein: AISESWGQRGEAF
CDR3 length: 13; J gene: TRBJ1-1; V gene: TRBV6-2/TRBV6-3; D gene: TRBD1; CDR3 protein: ASSNRQGVYTEAF
CDR3 length: 17; J gene: TRBJ1-5; V gene: TRBV6-4; D gene: TRBD1; CDR3 protein: ASRRDRVQWDNSNQPQH
CDR3 length: 12; J gene: TRBJ1-6; V gene: TRBV6-6; D gene: TRBD1; CDR3 protein: ASSLSTGDSPLH
CDR3 length: 13; J gene: TRBJ2-1; V gene: TRBV28; D gene: TRBD2; CDR3 protein: ASSLERGVYNEQF
CDR3 length: 11; J gene: TRBJ1-1; V gene: TRBV3-1/TRBV3-2; D gene: -; CDR3 protein: ASSQVANSEAF